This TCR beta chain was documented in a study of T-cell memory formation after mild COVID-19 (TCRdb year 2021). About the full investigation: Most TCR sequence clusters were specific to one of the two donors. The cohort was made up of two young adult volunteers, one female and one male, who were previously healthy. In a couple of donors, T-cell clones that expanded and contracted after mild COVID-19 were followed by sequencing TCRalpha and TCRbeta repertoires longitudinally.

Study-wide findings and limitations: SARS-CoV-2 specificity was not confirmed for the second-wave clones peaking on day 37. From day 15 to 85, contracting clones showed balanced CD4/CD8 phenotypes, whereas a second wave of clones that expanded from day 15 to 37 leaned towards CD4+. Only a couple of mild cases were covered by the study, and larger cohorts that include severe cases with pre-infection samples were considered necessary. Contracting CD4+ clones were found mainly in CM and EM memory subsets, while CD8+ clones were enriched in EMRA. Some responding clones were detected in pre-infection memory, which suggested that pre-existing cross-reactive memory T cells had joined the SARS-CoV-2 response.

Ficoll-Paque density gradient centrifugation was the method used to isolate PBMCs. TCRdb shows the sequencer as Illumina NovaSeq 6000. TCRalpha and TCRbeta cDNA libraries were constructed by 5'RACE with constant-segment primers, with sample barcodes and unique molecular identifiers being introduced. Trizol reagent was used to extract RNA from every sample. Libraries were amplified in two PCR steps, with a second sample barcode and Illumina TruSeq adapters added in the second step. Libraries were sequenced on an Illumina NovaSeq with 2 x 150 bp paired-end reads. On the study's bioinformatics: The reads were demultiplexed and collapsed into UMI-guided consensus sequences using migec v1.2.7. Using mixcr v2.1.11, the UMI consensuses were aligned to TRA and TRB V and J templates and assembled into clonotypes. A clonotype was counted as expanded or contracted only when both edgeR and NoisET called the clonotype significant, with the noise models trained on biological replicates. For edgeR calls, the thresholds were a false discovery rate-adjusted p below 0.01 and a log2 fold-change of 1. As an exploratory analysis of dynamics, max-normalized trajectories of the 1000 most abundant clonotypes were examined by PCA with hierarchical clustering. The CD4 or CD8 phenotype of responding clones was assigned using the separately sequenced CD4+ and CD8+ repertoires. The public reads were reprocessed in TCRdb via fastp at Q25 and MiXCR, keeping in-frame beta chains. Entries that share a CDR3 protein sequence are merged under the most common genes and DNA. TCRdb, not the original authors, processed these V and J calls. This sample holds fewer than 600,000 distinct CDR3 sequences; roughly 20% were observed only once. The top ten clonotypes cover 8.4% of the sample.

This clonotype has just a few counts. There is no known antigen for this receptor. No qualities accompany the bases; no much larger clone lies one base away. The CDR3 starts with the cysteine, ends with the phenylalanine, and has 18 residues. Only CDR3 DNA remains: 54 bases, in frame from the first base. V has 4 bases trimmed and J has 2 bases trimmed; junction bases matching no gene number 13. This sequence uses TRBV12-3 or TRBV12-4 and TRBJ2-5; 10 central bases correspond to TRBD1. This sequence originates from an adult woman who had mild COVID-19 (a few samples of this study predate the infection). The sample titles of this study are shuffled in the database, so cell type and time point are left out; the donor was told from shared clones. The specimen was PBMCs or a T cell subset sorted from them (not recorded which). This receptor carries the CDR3 CASSSPGQGLGGQETQYF. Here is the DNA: TGTGCCAGCAGTTCACCGGGACAGGGGTTAGGGGGTCAAGAGACCCAGTACTTC.